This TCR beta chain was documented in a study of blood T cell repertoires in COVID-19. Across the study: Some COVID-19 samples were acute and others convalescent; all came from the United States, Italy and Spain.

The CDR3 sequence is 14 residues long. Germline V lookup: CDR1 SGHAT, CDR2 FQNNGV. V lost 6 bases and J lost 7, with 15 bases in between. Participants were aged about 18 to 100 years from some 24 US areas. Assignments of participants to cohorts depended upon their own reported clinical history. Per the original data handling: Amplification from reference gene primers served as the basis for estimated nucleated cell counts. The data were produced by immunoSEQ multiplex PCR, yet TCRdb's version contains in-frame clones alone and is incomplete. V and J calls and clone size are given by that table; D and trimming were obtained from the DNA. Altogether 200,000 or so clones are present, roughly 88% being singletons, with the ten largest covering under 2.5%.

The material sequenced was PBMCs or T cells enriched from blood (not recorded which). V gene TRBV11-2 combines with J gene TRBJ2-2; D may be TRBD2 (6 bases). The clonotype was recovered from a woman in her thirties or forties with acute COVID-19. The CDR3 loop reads CASSQIRDFGELFF. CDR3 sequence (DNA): TGTGCCAGCAGTCAGATCCGGGACTTCGGGGAGCTGTTTTTT.